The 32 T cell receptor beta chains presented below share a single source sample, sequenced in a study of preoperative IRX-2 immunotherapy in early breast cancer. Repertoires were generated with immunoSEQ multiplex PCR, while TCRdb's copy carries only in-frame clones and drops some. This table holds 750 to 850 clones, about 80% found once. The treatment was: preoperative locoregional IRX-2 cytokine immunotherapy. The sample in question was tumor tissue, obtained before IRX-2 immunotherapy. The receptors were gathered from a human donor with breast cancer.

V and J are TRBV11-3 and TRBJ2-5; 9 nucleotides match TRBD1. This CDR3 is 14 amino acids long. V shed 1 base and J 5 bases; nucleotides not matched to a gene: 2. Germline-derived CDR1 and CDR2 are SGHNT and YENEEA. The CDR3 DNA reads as TGTGCCAGCAGCTTAGTGACAGGGGGTGAGACCCAGTACTTC. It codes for CASSLVTGGETQYF.

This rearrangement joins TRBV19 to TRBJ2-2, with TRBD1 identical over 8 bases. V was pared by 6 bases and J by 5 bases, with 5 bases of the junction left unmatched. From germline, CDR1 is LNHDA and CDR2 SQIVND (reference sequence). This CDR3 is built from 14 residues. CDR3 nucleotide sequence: TGTGCCAGTAGGACAGGGGAGGATACCGGGGAGCTGTTTTTT. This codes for CASRTGEDTGELFF.

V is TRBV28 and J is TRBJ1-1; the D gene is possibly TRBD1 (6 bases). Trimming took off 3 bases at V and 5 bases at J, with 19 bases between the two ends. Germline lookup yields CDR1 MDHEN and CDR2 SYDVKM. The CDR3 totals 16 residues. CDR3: CASSFNPDSPRTEAFF. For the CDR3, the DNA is TGTGCCAGCAGTTTCAACCCGGACAGTCCGCGGACTGAAGCTTTCTTT.

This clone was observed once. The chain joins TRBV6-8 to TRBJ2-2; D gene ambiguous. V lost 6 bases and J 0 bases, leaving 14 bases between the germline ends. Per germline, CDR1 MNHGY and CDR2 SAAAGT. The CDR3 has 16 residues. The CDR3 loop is CASSRGRRTNTGELFF. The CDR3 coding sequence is TGTGCCAGCAGCCGAGGCAGACGGACGAACACCGGGGAGCTGTTTTTT.

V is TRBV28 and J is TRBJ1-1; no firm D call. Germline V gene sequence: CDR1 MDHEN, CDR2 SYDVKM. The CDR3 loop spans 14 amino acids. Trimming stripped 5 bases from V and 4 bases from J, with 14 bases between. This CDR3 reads CASSKTGSSTEAFF. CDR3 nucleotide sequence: TGTGCCAGCAGTAAAACCGGGAGCAGCACTGAAGCTTTCTTT.

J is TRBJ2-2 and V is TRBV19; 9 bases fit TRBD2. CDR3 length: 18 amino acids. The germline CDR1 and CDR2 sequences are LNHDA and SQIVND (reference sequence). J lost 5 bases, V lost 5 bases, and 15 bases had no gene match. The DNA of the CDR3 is TGTGCCAGTAGTGATCCCTCCCGGCGGGGGGGCGGTACCGGGGAGCTGTTTTTT. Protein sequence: CASSDPSRRGGGTGELFF.

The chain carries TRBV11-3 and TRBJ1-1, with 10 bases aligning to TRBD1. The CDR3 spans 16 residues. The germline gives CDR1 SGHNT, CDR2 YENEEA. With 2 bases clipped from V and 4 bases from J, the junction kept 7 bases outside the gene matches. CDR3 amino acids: CASSLKATGGITEAFF. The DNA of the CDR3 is TGTGCCAGCAGCTTAAAAGCGACAGGGGGCATCACTGAAGCTTTCTTT.

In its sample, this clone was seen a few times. The CDR3 reads CASGLVPTRAFF. CDR3 coding DNA: TGTGCTAGTGGTTTGGTACCCACTCGAGCTTTCTTT. The chain combines TRBV12-5 with TRBJ1-1; D call uncertain. Germline lookup yields CDR1 LGHNT and CDR2 FRNRAP. The CDR3 spans 12 residues. With 0 bases removed from V and 10 bases from J, the gap between germline ends came to 9 bases.

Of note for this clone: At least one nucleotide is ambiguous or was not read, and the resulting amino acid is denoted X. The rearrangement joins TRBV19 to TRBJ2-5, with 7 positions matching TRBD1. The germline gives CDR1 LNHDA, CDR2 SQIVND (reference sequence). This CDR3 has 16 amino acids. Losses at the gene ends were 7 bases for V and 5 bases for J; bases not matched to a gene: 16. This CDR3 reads CASTDNPXRGLETQYF. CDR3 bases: TGTGCCAGTACCGACAACCCCRGCAGGGGGTTGGAGACCCAGTACTTC.

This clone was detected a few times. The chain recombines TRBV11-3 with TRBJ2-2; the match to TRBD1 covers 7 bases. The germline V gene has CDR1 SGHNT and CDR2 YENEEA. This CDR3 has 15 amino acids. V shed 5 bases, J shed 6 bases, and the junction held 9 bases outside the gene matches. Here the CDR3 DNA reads TGTGCCAGCAGCAACCGACAGGGTGCGGCCGGGGAGCTGTTTTTT. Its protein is CASSNRQGAAGELFF.

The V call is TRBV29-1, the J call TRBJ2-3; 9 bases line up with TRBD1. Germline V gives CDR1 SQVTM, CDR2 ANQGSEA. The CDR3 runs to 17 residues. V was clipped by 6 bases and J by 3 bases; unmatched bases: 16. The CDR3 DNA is TGCAGCGTACACAGGGGGCCGTTAGCGGGCCAAACAGATACGCAGTATTTT. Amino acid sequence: CSVHRGPLAGQTDTQYF.

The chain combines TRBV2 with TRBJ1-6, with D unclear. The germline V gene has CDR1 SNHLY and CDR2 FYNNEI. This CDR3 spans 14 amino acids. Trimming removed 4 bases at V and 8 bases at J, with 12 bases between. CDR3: CASSASEVYSPLHF. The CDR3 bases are TGTGCCAGCAGTGCCAGTGAGGTTTATTCACCCCTCCACTTT.

This CDR3 is CASSYGGLGSDTQYF. As DNA, the CDR3 is TGTGCCAGCAGCTACGGGGGCCTCGGGTCAGATACGCAGTATTTT. This chain uses TRBV11-3 with TRBJ2-3; D assignment may be TRBD1 or TRBD2 (6 bases each). The germline gives CDR1 SGHNT, CDR2 YENEEA. The CDR3 has 15 amino acids. The V end lost 4 bases, the J end lost 4 bases, and 15 bases lay between the germline ends.

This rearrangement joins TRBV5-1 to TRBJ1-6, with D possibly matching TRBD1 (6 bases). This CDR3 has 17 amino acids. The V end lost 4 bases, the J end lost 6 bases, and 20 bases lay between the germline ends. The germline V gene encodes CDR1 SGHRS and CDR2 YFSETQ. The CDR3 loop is CASSPEGDGRSNSPLHF. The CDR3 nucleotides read TGCGCCAGCAGCCCCGAGGGGGACGGACGATCTAATTCACCCCTCCACTTT. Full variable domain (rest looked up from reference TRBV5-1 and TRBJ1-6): KAGVTQTPRYLIKTRGQQVTLSCSPISGHRSVSWYQQTPGQGLQFLFEYFSETQRNKGNFPGRFSGRQFSNSRSEMNVSTLELGDSALYLCASSPEGDGRSNSPLHFGNGTRLTVT.

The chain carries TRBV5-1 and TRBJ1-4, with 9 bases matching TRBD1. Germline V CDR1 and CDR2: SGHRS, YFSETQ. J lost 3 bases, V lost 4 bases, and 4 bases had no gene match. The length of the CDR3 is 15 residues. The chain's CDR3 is CASSPQGAPNEKLFF. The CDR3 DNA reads TGCGCCAGCAGCCCACAGGGGGCTCCTAATGAAAAACTGTTTTTT. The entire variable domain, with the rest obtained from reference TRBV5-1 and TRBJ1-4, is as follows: KAGVTQTPRYLIKTRGQQVTLSCSPISGHRSVSWYQQTPGQGLQFLFEYFSETQRNKGNFPGRFSGRQFSNSRSEMNVSTLELGDSALYLCASSPQGAPNEKLFFGSGTQLSVL.

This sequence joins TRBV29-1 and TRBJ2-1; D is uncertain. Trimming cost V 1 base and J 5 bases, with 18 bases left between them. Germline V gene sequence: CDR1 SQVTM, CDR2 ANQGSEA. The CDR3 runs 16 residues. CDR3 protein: CSVEVYLGIKDNEQFF. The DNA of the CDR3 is TGCAGCGTTGAAGTCTACCTCGGAATTAAAGACAATGAGCAGTTCTTC.

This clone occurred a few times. The CDR3, as DNA: TGTGCCAGCAGCTCGGCGGGACGCTTAACAGATACGCAGTATTTT. This sequence encodes CASSSAGRLTDTQYF. J is TRBJ2-3 and V is TRBV11-3; tentatively, D is TRBD2 (6 bases). Trimming removed 4 bases at V and 3 bases at J, with 14 bases between. Looked up from germline, CDR1 is SGHNT and CDR2 is YENEEA. CDR3 size: 15 residues. Together with reference TRBV11-3 and TRBJ2-3, the CDR3 gives the full variable domain: EAGVVQSPRYKIIEKKQPVAFWCNPISGHNTLYWYLQNLGQGPELLIRYENEEAVDDSQLPKDRFSAERLKGVDSTLKIQPAELGDSAVYLCASSSAGRLTDTQYFGPGTRLTVL.

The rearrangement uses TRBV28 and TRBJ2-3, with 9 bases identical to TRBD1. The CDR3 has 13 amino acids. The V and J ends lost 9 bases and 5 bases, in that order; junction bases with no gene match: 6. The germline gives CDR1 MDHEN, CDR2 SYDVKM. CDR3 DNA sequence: TGTGCCAGTGGGACAGGGAGGCAAGATACGCAGTATTTT. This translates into CASGTGRQDTQYF.

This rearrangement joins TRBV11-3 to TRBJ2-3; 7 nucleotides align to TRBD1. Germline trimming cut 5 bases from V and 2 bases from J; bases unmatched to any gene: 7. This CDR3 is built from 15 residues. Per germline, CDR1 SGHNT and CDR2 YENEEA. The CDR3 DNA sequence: TGTGCCAGCAGCCTCATGACAGGGTTCACAGATACGCAGTATTTT. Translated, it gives CASSLMTGFTDTQYF.

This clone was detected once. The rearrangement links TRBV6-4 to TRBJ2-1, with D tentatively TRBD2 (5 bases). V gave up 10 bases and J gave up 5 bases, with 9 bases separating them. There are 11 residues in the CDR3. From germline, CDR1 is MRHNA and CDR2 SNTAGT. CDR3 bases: TGTGCCATCAAGAGGGACAATGAGCAGTTCTTC. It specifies CAIKRDNEQFF.

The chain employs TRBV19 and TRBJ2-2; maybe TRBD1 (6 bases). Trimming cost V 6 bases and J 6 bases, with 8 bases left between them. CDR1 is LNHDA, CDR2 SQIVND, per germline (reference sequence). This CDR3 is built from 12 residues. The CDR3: CASRQGPGELFF. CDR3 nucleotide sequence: TGTGCCAGTAGACAGGGACCCGGGGAGCTGTTTTTT. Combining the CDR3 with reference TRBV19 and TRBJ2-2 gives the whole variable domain DGGITQSPKYLFRKEGQNVTLSCEQNLNHDAMYWYRQDPGQGLRLIYYSQIVNDFQKGDIAEGYSVSREKKESFPLTVTSAQKNPTAFYLCASRQGPGELFFGEGSRLTVL.

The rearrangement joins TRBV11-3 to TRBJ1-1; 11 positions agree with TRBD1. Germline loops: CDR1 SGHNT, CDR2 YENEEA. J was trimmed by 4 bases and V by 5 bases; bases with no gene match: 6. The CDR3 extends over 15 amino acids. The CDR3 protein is CASSTGTGGSTEAFF. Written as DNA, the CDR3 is TGTGCCAGCAGCACCGGGACAGGGGGTAGCACTGAAGCTTTCTTT.

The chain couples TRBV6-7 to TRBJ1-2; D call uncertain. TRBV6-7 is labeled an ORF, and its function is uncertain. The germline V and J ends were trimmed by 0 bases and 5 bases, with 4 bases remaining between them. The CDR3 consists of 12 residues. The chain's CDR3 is CASSYSSYGYTF. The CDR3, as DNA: TGTGCCAGCAGTTACTCATCTTATGGCTACACCTTC.

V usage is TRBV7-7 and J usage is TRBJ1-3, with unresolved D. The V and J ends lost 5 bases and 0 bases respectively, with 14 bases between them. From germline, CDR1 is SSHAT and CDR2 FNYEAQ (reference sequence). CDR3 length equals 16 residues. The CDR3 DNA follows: TGTGCCAGCAGCCAGCTACAGAAGGTCTCTGGAAACACCATATATTTT. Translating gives CASSQLQKVSGNTIYF. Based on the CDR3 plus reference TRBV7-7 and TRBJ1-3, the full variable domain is GAGVSQSPRYKVTKRGQDVTLRCDPISSHATLYWYQQALGQGPEFLTYFNYEAQPDKSGLPSDRFSAERPEGSISTLTIQRTEQRDSAMYRCASSQLQKVSGNTIYFGEGSWLTVV.

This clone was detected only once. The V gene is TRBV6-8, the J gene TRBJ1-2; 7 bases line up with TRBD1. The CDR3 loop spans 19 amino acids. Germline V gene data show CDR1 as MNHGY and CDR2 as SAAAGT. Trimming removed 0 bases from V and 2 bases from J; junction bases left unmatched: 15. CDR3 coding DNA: TGTGCCAGCAGTTACTCATCTTTCCCGGGACAGAAAAACAACTATGGCTACACCTTC. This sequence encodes CASSYSSFPGQKNNYGYTF.

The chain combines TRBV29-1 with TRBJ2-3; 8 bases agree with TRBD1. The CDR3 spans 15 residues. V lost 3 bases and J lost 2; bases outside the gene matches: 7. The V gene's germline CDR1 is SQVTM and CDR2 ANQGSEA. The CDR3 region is CSVDRQGTFTDTQYF. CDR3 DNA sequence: TGCAGCGTTGATAGACAGGGGACGTTCACAGATACGCAGTATTTT.

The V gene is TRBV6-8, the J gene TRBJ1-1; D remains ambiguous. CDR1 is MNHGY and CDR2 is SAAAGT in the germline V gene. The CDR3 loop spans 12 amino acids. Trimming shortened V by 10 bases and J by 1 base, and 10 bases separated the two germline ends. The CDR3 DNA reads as TGTGCCATCATGGGTGGGAACACTGAAGCTTTCTTT. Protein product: CAIMGGNTEAFF.

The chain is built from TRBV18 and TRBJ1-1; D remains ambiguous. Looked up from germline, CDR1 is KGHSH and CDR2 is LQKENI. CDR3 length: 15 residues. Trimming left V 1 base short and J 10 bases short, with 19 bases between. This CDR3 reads CASSPHYYARVAAFF. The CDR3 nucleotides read TGTGCCAGCTCACCACATTATTACGCCCGGGTGGCAGCTTTCTTT.

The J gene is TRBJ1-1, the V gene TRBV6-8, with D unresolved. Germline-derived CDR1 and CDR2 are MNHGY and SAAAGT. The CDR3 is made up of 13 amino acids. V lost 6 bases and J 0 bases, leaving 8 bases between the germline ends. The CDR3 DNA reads TGTGCCAGCAGCCAGATGGTGAACACTGAAGCTTTCTTT. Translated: CASSQMVNTEAFF.

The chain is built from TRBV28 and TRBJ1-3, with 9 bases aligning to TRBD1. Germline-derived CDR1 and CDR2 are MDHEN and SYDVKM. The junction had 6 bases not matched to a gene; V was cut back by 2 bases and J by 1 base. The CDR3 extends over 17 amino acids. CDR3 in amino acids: CASSLPIQGASGNTIYF. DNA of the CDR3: TGTGCCAGCAGTTTACCAATACAGGGGGCATCTGGAAACACCATATATTTT.

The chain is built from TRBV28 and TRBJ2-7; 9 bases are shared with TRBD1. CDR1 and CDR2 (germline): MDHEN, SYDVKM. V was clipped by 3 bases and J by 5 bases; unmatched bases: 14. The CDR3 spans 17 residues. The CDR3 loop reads CASSLDTGDRARNEQYF. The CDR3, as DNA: TGTGCCAGCAGTTTGGATACCGGGGACAGGGCCCGAAACGAGCAGTACTTC.

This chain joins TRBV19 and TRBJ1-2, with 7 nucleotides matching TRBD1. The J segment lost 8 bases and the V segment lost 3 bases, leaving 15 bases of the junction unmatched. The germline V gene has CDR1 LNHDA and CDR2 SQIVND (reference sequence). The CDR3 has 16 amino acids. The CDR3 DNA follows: TGTGCCAGTAGTATCCCGGGAAAGGGGGCCTCTCGAGGCTACACCTTC. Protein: CASSIPGKGASRGYTF.